These 19 T cell receptor beta chains were sequenced from one sample in a study of CD8+ T cells in alopecia areata (dated by TCRdb to the late 2010s). The method behind the library was the immunoSEQ multiplex PCR assay. To provide template for TCR sequencing, every sample had RNA extracted and reverse transcribed into cDNA. In its TCRdb copy, this immuneACCESS table keeps in-frame sequences only and misses some clones. Where compared with another copy, unresolved V genes explain less than half of these, and the others have no known cause. In all, the sample holds 170,000 or so clones, and approximately 55% of those were seen once. The ten top clones hold 10% to 14% of the sample. This specimen's time point label, per the study, means: roughly 24 weeks on oral tofacitinib. The meaning of the sample's treatment or condition label: oral pan-JAK inhibitor, 5-10 mg twice daily. The sample in question was CD8+ T cells sorted from blood, obtained at week 24, from a patient treated with tofacitinib. The source is a human donor with alopecia areata.

The chain employs TRBV5-6 and TRBJ1-1, with D possibly being TRBD1 (5 bases). The germline gives CDR1 SGHDT, CDR2 YYEEEE. CDR3 length equals 12 residues. V lost 5 bases and J lost 5, with 10 bases in between. DNA for the CDR3: TGTGCCAGCAGAGGGGCGCGGACTGAAGCTTTCTTT. Translated, it gives CASRGARTEAFF.

The chain is built from TRBV2 and TRBJ2-3; 8 bases map to TRBD1. V was pared by 7 bases and J by 2 bases, with 11 bases of the junction left unmatched. Looked up from germline, CDR1 is SNHLY and CDR2 is FYNNEI. The CDR3 is made up of 16 amino acids. The CDR3 DNA reads TGTGCCAGCACCGATCGGACAGGGACATTCACAGATACGCAGTATTTT. It yields the protein CASTDRTGTFTDTQYF.

To note about this clone: Different DNA sequences within this sample yield the same CDR3. The J gene is TRBJ1-1, the V gene TRBV29-1; weak D call: TRBD1 (5 bases). CDR3 length equals 11 residues. Trimming removed 6 bases from V and 2 bases from J, with 7 bases in between. In germline, CDR1 is SQVTM, CDR2 ANQGSEA. As DNA, the CDR3 is TGCAGCGTGGGGGTAAACACTGAAGCTTTCTTT. Encoded protein: CSVGVNTEAFF.

The chain carries TRBV7-3 and TRBJ2-1, with 7 bases that match TRBD2. CDR3 length equals 14 residues. The J segment lost 3 bases and the V segment lost 3 bases, leaving 2 bases of the junction unmatched. The germline gives CDR1 SGHTA, CDR2 FQGTGA. DNA for the CDR3: TGTGCCAGCAGCTTTGGCGGGAGCTACAATGAGCAGTTCTTC. This encodes CASSFGGSYNEQFF.

This chain connects TRBV9 to TRBJ2-3, with D hard to call. V was trimmed by 0 bases and J by 2 bases, leaving 4 bases between them. The V gene's germline CDR1 is SGDLS and CDR2 YYNGEE. The CDR3 covers 13 residues. For the CDR3, the DNA is TGTGCCAGCAGCGTAGGGAACACAGATACGCAGTATTTT. Translating gives CASSVGNTDTQYF. The whole variable domain, filled in from reference TRBV9 and TRBJ2-3, reads DSGVTQTPKHLITATGQRVTLRCSPRSGDLSVYWYQQSLDQGLQFLIQYYNGEERAKGNILERFSAQQFPDLHSELNLSSLELGDSALYFCASSVGNTDTQYFGPGTRLTVL.

The chain links TRBV30 to TRBJ1-1; D is perhaps TRBD1 (5 bases). Trimming removed 4 bases at V and 6 bases at J, with 24 bases between. CDR3 length: 16 residues. Germline lookup yields CDR1 GTSNPN and CDR2 SVGIG (reference sequence). The CDR3 protein is CAWIEQGGFGIAEAFF. The CDR3 DNA sequence: TGTGCCTGGATTGAGCAGGGAGGTTTTGGTATTGCTGAAGCTTTCTTT.

A word on this clone: The identical CDR3 is also encoded by other nucleotide sequences in the sample. The chain uses TRBV29-1 and TRBJ1-1, with D uncertain. Germline V gene lookup returns CDR1 SQVTM and CDR2 ANQGSEA. Trimming cost V 7 bases and J 0 bases, with 6 bases left between them. The CDR3 has 11 residues. CDR3 DNA: TGCAGCGCCCCTATGAACACTGAAGCTTTCTTT. As protein: CSAPMNTEAFF.

Here the CDR3 DNA reads TGTGCCAGCAGCTCCGGGACAGATAATGAGCAGTTCTTC. Translation gives CASSSGTDNEQFF. V is TRBV11-2 and J is TRBJ2-1; 7 bases map to TRBD1. The CDR3 is 13 residues long. Germline CDR1 reads SGHAT; CDR2 reads FQNNGV. The trim removed 4 bases at V and 7 bases at J, leaving 4 bases unmatched.

The chain is built from TRBV29-1 and TRBJ2-7; D gene uncertain. Germline lookup yields CDR1 SQVTM and CDR2 ANQGSEA. Trimming stripped 3 bases from V and 2 bases from J, with 11 bases between. The CDR3 is 13 residues long. This CDR3 is CSVEQQHPYEQYF. In DNA, the CDR3 is TGCAGCGTTGAGCAACAACATCCCTACGAGCAGTACTTC.

This clone was recorded a few times. The J gene is TRBJ1-1, the V gene TRBV7-2, with D maybe TRBD1 (6 bases). Trimming removed 4 bases at V and 8 bases at J, with 14 bases between. This CDR3 is 13 amino acids long. CDR1 SGHTA and CDR2 FQGNSA come from the germline V gene. Written as DNA, the CDR3 is TGTGCCAGCAGCTCCTACGGGACAAGAGAAGCTTTCTTT. This codes for CASSSYGTREAFF.

The chain has TRBV13 and TRBJ2-7; D may be TRBD2 (6 bases). Per the germline V gene, CDR1 is PRHDT and CDR2 is FYEKMQ (reference sequence). This CDR3 spans 14 amino acids. The V end was cut by 5 bases, the J end by 0 bases, with 11 bases between. The chain's CDR3 is CASSQDGSSYEQYF. The CDR3 DNA reads as TGTGCCAGCAGCCAAGACGGGAGCTCCTACGAGCAGTACTTC.

V and J are TRBV5-6 and TRBJ2-7; D gene unclear. Germline V CDR1 and CDR2: SGHDT, YYEEEE. V was pared by 1 base and J by 6 bases, with 8 bases between. CDR3 size: 12 residues. This chain's CDR3 is CASSLRLGEQYF. CDR3 nucleotides: TGTGCCAGCAGCTTGCGGCTTGGCGAGCAGTACTTC.

The rearrangement uses TRBV2 and TRBJ1-1; D unclear. V was trimmed by 7 bases and J by 9 bases, leaving 3 bases between them. This CDR3 region has 8 residues. Germline CDR1 SNHLY, CDR2 FYNNEI. The CDR3 sequence: CASIKAFF. The CDR3 coding sequence is TGTGCCAGCATCAAAGCTTTCTTT.

The V and J genes are TRBV6-6 and TRBJ2-5; D gene uncertain. Trimming took 4 bases from V and 2 from J, leaving 17 bases between them. The V gene's germline CDR1 is MNHNY and CDR2 SVGAGI (reference sequence). The CDR3 spans 16 residues. The CDR3 spells CASSFSIGKAQETQYF. For the CDR3, the DNA is TGTGCCAGCAGTTTTTCCATCGGCAAAGCTCAAGAGACCCAGTACTTC.

The rearrangement links TRBV6-5 to TRBJ2-1; D is perhaps TRBD1 (5 bases). The length of the CDR3 is 13 residues. The V and J ends lost 6 bases and 5 bases respectively, with 11 bases between them. Germline V gene sequence: CDR1 MNHEY, CDR2 SVGAGI. This chain's CDR3 is CASRPDSHNEQFF. DNA for the CDR3: TGTGCCAGCAGGCCAGACAGCCACAATGAGCAGTTCTTC.

The chain carries TRBV29-1 and TRBJ2-3; TRBD2 is a possible D gene (6 bases). The CDR3 totals 14 residues. V gave up 6 bases and J gave up 2 bases, with 15 bases separating them. Germline V lookup: CDR1 SQVTM, CDR2 ANQGSEA. The chain's CDR3 is CSVHPAGITDTQYF. The CDR3 DNA reads TGCAGCGTCCATCCGGCGGGAATCACAGATACGCAGTATTTT.

V is TRBV27 and J is TRBJ2-7, with D maybe TRBD2 (6 bases). The CDR3 covers 15 residues. Trimming removed 0 bases at V and 2 bases at J, with 11 bases between. Germline loops: CDR1 MNHEY, CDR2 SMNVEV (reference sequence). The CDR3 nucleotides read TGTGCCAGCAGTTTATCGATCGGGGGAACCTACGAGCAGTACTTC. It yields the protein CASSLSIGGTYEQYF.

The chain couples TRBV4-2 to TRBJ2-3; D is possibly TRBD2 (5 bases). Trimming took 0 bases from V and 2 from J, leaving 18 bases between them. In germline, CDR1 is LGHNA, CDR2 YNFKEQ. This CDR3 is 18 amino acids long. CDR3 in DNA: TGTGCCAGCAGCCAAGACCCGTCCATTCTGACTACCACAGATACGCAGTATTTT. Amino acid sequence: CASSQDPSILTTTDTQYF.

The gene calls are TRBV5-6 and TRBJ2-2, with D possibly being TRBD1 (6 bases). V lost 0 bases, J lost 1 base, and 16 bases lay in between. This CDR3 has 18 amino acids. CDR1 and CDR2 (germline): SGHDT, YYEEEE. In DNA, the CDR3 is TGTGCCAGCAGCTTGGGCAGGGGCGGCCAACAGAACACCGGGGAGCTGTTTTTT. Translation: CASSLGRGGQQNTGELFF.